This record looks at one T cell receptor beta chain sequence and its context. Antigen: not known. These patients, aged 18 to 65, had recently diagnosed hyperthyroidism lasting under 2 months. The V gene's germline CDR1 is ENHRY and CDR2 SYGVKD. The CDR3 spans 13 residues. The V and J ends lost 6 bases and 4 bases, in that order; junction bases with no gene match: 6. The data are from a study of T cells in Graves' hyperthyroidism and ophthalmopathy. Study-wide points: In the blood, most expanded thyroid clonotypes above 0.001 appeared as well.

Researchers amplified the TCR beta CDR3 regions from RNA transcripts. When the TCR CDR3 underwent first-round RT-PCR, the HTBI primer set was used. TCRdb re-analysed the multiplex PCR reads in MiXCR, keeping a single row per CDR3 protein. Of around 340,000 distinct CDR3 sequences in the sample, around a sixth were seen once. This sequence originates from a woman between 45 and 65 years old with Graves' hyperthyroidism. The J gene is TRBJ2-7, the V gene TRBV10-3, with 7 positions matching TRBD2. The sequenced sample consisted of blood. Here the CDR3 DNA reads TGTGCCATCAGAAGCGGGATCTTTTACGAGCAGTACGTC. Its protein product is CAIRSGIFYEQYV.